One and the same sample provided the 3 T cell receptor beta chains below, sequenced in a study of OX40 agonist ivuxolimab in advanced cancers. The repertoire was sequenced with immunoSEQ multiplex PCR; TCRdb's copy has only in-frame clones and lacks some. The table shows 35,000 to 40,000 clones, with about 72% occurring only once. Sequenced here: CD4+ or CD8+ T cells sorted from blood, sampled in a trial of the OX40 agonist ivuxolimab. The receptor source for this set is an adult with an advanced solid tumor such as melanoma, head and neck, liver or kidney cancer.

V usage is TRBV6-1 and J usage is TRBJ1-1; possible D gene TRBD1, 6 bases. Germline CDR1 reads MNHNS; CDR2 reads SASEGT. Trimming left V 1 base short and J 2 bases short, with 8 bases between. The CDR3 consists of 14 residues. The CDR3, as DNA: TGTGCCAGCAGTGAAGGGACAGACAACACTGAAGCTTTCTTT. The encoded protein is CASSEGTDNTEAFF.

This clone has more than one count but fewer than ten. The rearrangement joins TRBV7-3 to TRBJ1-2; 10 bases line up with TRBD1. The CDR3 is made up of 14 amino acids. J was trimmed by 3 bases and V by 5 bases; bases with no gene match: 3. CDR1 and CDR2 (germline): SGHTA, FQGTGA. CDR3 amino acids: CASSPGTGDYGYTF. In DNA, the CDR3 is TGTGCCAGCAGCCCAGGGACAGGGGACTATGGCTACACCTTC. The full variable domain, its missing parts supplied by reference TRBV7-3 and TRBJ1-2, is GAGVSQTPSNKVTEKGKYVELRCDPISGHTALYWYRQSLGQGPEFLIYFQGTGAADDSGLPNDRFFAVRPEGSVSTLKIQRTERGDSAVYLCASSPGTGDYGYTFGSGTRLTVV.

Sample share makes this clone medium-sized (0.01 to 0.1%). This chain joins TRBV7-9 and TRBJ2-7, with D unresolved. Germline assignment: CDR1 SEHNR and CDR2 FQNEAQ (reference sequence). This CDR3 has 13 amino acids. The ends were cut back, 2 bases at V and 2 bases at J, with 7 bases in the middle. The CDR3 DNA sequence: TGTGCCAGCAGCTTAAAGCGTCCCTACGAGCAGTACTTC. It translates to CASSLKRPYEQYF.